These 3 T cell receptor beta chains were sequenced from one sample in a study of a mutant IDH1 vaccine in newly diagnosed glioma. The time point was: baseline, week 1 (first vaccination visit). Sample treatment: pre-vaccination baseline after standard-of-care therapy. The protocol was immunoSEQ multiplex PCR, while the TCRdb copy is restricted to in-frame clones and leaves out a portion. The data hold 23,000 or so clones, with 90% to 95% observed a single time. This specimen consisted of PBMCs, obtained from a glioma patient treated with radiotherapy, temozolomide or both. The receptors were gathered from a middle-aged man with glioma.

The chain carries TRBV19 and TRBJ2-1; 10 nucleotides match TRBD2. The junction had 3 bases not matched to a gene; V was cut back by 8 bases and J by 2 bases. Looked up from germline, CDR1 is LNHDA and CDR2 is SQIVND (reference sequence). CDR3 size: 14 residues. The CDR3 spells CASQGLATYNEQFF. Here the CDR3 DNA reads TGTGCCAGTCAGGGACTAGCGACCTACAATGAGCAGTTCTTC.

J is TRBJ2-7 and V is TRBV11-2; D is perhaps TRBD2 (6 bases). The CDR3 length is 15 residues. CDR1 is SGHAT and CDR2 is FQNNGV in the germline V gene. Trimming pared 1 base from V and 2 bases from J, leaving 12 bases between. The CDR3: CASSLGAGNPYEQYF. The CDR3 DNA reads as TGTGCCAGCAGCTTAGGTGCGGGGAACCCCTACGAGCAGTACTTC. The entire variable domain, with the rest obtained from reference TRBV11-2 and TRBJ2-7, is as follows: EAGVAQSPRYKIIEKRQSVAFWCNPISGHATLYWYQQILGQGPKLLIQFQNNGVVDDSQLPKDRFSAERLKGVDSTLKIQPAKLEDSAVYLCASSLGAGNPYEQYFGPGTRLTVT.

The chain couples TRBV7-2 to TRBJ1-5; possibly TRBD1 for D (5 bases). Between the trimmed V and J ends, which lost 2 bases and 3 bases, there was a span of 11 bases. Germline V gives CDR1 SGHTA, CDR2 FQGNSA. The CDR3 totals 15 residues. The CDR3 nucleotides read TGTGCCAGCAGCTTATTAGGCAGGGACAATCAGCCCCAGCATTTT. It specifies CASSLLGRDNQPQHF.